A selection of T cell receptor beta chains follows, all from one sample in a study of cytomegalovirus exposure and HLA in healthy donors. Sequencing used immunoSEQ multiplex PCR; TCRdb keeps in-frame clones, though not all of them. Counted here are 85,000 to 120,000 clones, roughly 74% occurring once; the ten biggest clones make up 2% to 3%. Sequences were obtained from PBMCs. The source is a man aged 35 to 55 in good health and CMV-seronegative. The CDR3 runs from the conserved cysteine through the conserved F or W. D genes are given only for firm matches. Clone size is shown for a subset of rows, as once, few, many or a class of expanded clone.

j_call,clone_size,d_call,v_call,cdr3_nt,cdr3_aa
TRBJ2-2,.,TRBD1,TRBV5-1,TGCGCCAGCAGGGGACAGGGGACCGCGAACACCGGGGAGCTGTTTTTT,CASRGQGTANTGELFF
TRBJ2-2,few,.,TRBV18,TGTGCCAGCTCACCACGTAACAGCCGGAACACCGGGGAGCTGTTTTTT,CASSPRNSRNTGELFF
TRBJ1-1,.,.,TRBV7-3,TGTGCCAGCAGCGCCCACTCCACGAACACTGAAGCTTTCTTT,CASSAHSTNTEAFF
TRBJ2-1,.,.,TRBV2,TGTGCCAGCAGCGCGGACAGCATTACCTACAATGAGCAGTTCTTC,CASSADSITYNEQFF
TRBJ1-1,.,.,TRBV18,TGTGCCAGCTCACCACGCCAGGACACTGAAGCTTTCTTT,CASSPRQDTEAFF
TRBJ1-6,.,.,TRBV9,TGTGCCAGCAGCCCCCGACAGGTTAATTCACCCCTCCACTTT,CASSPRQVNSPLHF
TRBJ1-2,.,.,TRBV7-9,TGTGCCAGCAGCACTGATAACGCGGGCTACACCTTC,CASSTDNAGYTF
TRBJ1-2,.,.,TRBV20-1,TGCAGTGCTACAGGGTATTATGGCTACACCTTC,CSATGYYGYTF
TRBJ2-7,.,.,TRBV7-2,TGTGCCAGCAGCCAAGGAGGGGTGGCGACAGGGCCCTCCTACGAGCAGTACTTC,CASSQGGVATGPSYEQYF
TRBJ2-2,once,TRBD2,TRBV5-1,TGCGCCAGCAGCTGGACTAGCGGGTGGGAGGCCGGGGAGCTGTTTTTT,CASSWTSGWEAGELFF
TRBJ2-1,.,TRBD2,TRBV18,TGTGCCAGCTCACCCGGGACTAGCGGGGATGAGCAGTTCTTC,CASSPGTSGDEQFF
TRBJ1-4,.,.,TRBV7-8,TGTGCCAGCAGCTTAGTTGGCAGGGTAACTAATGAAAAACTGTTTTTT,CASSLVGRVTNEKLFF
TRBJ2-5,.,.,TRBV15,TGTGCCACCAGCGCCCGACTCGGAGAGACCCAGTACTTC,CATSARLGETQYF
TRBJ2-6,.,.,TRBV7-9,TGTGCCACGGGTCGCTCTGGGGCCAACGTCCTGACTTTC,CATGRSGANVLTF
TRBJ2-5,.,TRBD1,TRBV7-6,TGTGCCAGCAGCCCAGGGACAGGGCGGGGGTCCCAGTACTTC,CASSPGTGRGSQYF
TRBJ1-3,.,.,TRBV7-2,TGTGCCAGCAGCTGGGCTGCAGTCTCTGGAAACACCATATATTTT,CASSWAAVSGNTIYF
TRBJ2-3,.,.,TRBV16,TGTGCCAGCGTACCGGGAGCGTCTACAGATACGCAGTATTTT,CASVPGASTDTQYF
TRBJ1-5,.,.,TRBV6-1,TGTGCCAGCAGTCTACTCGGTAATCAGCCCCAGCATTTT,CASSLLGNQPQHF
TRBJ2-5,.,.,TRBV18,TGTGCCAGCTCACCTTCCGGGGAGACCCAGTACTTC,CASSPSGETQYF
TRBJ2-1,.,TRBD2,TRBV7-2,TGTGCCAGCAGCTCGACTAGCGGGGGGAGGAATGAGCAGTTCTTC,CASSSTSGGRNEQFF
TRBJ1-2,.,.,TRBV7-6,TGTGCCAGCAGCCCCCGTGGATCGGGGGGCGCGTTTGGCTACACCTTC,CASSPRGSGGAFGYTF
TRBJ1-4,few,TRBD1,TRBV5-1,TGCGCCACCAAGGTCGGGACAGGGGTTACTAATGAAAAACTGTTTTTT,CATKVGTGVTNEKLFF
TRBJ1-3,.,.,TRBV11-3,TGTGCCAGCAGCCCCGGACACCCTGGAAACACCATATATTTT,CASSPGHPGNTIYF
TRBJ1-2,.,.,TRBV7-2,TGTGCCAGCAGCTTACGGACATTAAACTATGGCTACACCTTC,CASSLRTLNYGYTF
TRBJ1-5,once,.,TRBV5-6,TGTGCCAGCAGCTTTTACAGTAGCAATCAGCCCCAGCATTTT,CASSFYSSNQPQHF
TRBJ1-4,.,TRBD1,TRBV6-1,TGTGCCAGCAGTGATCTTCCGCAGGGGGCTTTAACTAATGAAAAACTGTTTTTT,CASSDLPQGALTNEKLFF
TRBJ1-1,.,.,TRBV5-6,TGTGCCAGCAGCTTTTTCGGATGGCAGGGCCTTGAAGCTTTCTTT,CASSFFGWQGLEAFF
TRBJ1-6,.,TRBD1,TRBV6-5,TGTGCCAGCAGCGACGGGACAGAAAATTCACCCCTCCACTTT,CASSDGTENSPLHF
TRBJ1-2,.,TRBD1,TRBV5-6,TGTGCCAGCAGCCTTAGACAGGGGAGCTATGGCTACACCTTC,CASSLRQGSYGYTF
TRBJ1-1,.,TRBD1,TRBV6-5,TGTGCCAGCAGTTACCAGGGGGATGCCCGGGACACTGAAGCTTTCTTT,CASSYQGDARDTEAFF
TRBJ2-3,.,.,TRBV5-1,TGCGCCAGCAGCCCCTCCCCCTCCGGCACAGATACGCAGTATTTT,CASSPSPSGTDTQYF
TRBJ1-2,.,TRBD1,TRBV6-5,TGTGCCAGCAGTTACTTTAGGACAGGGGGGAACTATGGCTACACCTTC,CASSYFRTGGNYGYTF
TRBJ2-3,.,TRBD1,TRBV18,TGTGCCAGCTCACCACAAGGACAGGGACCCACAGATACGCAGTATTTT,CASSPQGQGPTDTQYF
TRBJ1-4,few,.,TRBV11-2,TGTGCCAGCAGCGAGGAGACAGGTGGCTGGGGAAAACTGTTTTTT,CASSEETGGWGKLFF
TRBJ1-1,.,.,TRBV5-5,TGTGCCAGCAGCTCCCAGCCGAGGGTCCAAACACAAGAAGCTTTCTTT,CASSSQPRVQTQEAFF
TRBJ2-5,.,TRBD1,TRBV27,TGTGCCACCGCCCGGAACAGGGGACAACAAGAGACCCAGTACTTC,CATARNRGQQETQYF